This entry lists 32 T cell receptor beta chains sequenced from one sample in a study of shared clonotypes between healthy human individuals. Using immunoSEQ multiplex PCR, the repertoire was profiled, and TCRdb retains in-frame clones only, with some absent. The sample records about 2.3 million clones, around 92% being singletons. Input material: naive CD4+ T cells from PBMCs. Subset: CD45RA+ positively selected. The receptor set was obtained from a man between 18 and 35 years old in good health. Some clones in this sample may be carry-over from other donors' samples.

The V and J genes are TRBV10-3 and TRBJ2-7; no definite D call. CDR3 size: 14 residues. V lost 6 bases, J lost 7 bases, and 19 bases lay in between. The germline gives CDR1 ENHRY, CDR2 SYGVKD. The CDR3 region is CAIRSINSGWEQYF. CDR3 coding DNA: TGTGCCATCAGGTCCATCAACTCCGGGTGGGAGCAGTACTTC.

V usage is TRBV6-5 and J usage is TRBJ2-5; tentative D call: TRBD2 (5 bases). Trimming stripped 3 bases from V and 4 bases from J, with 18 bases between. The CDR3 consists of 16 residues. Germline-derived CDR1 and CDR2 are MNHEY and SVGAGI. The CDR3 DNA reads as TGTGCCAGCAGTTATAGGGCCTCTAGGGCGGGAGAGACCCAGTACTTC. Residues: CASSYRASRAGETQYF.

V gene TRBV5-8 combines with J gene TRBJ1-5, with unresolved D. Trimming shortened V by 4 bases and J by 0 bases, and 17 bases separated the two germline ends. This CDR3 spans 17 amino acids. Germline CDR1 SGHTS, CDR2 YDEGEE. The CDR3, as DNA: TGTGCCAGCAGCCTCCCCGACGGGAGTCCTAGCAATCAGCCCCAGCATTTT. This translates into CASSLPDGSPSNQPQHF. Combining the CDR3 with reference TRBV5-8 and TRBJ1-5 gives the whole variable domain EAGVTQSPTHLIKTRGQQATLRCSPISGHTSVYWYQQALGLGLQFLLWYDEGEERNRGNFPPRFSGRQFPNYSSELNVNALELEDSALYLCASSLPDGSPSNQPQHFGDGTRLSIL.

This clone has just one count. The J gene is TRBJ2-7, the V gene TRBV5-1; 10 bases align to TRBD1. V gave up 5 bases and J gave up 6 bases; unmatched junction bases: 8. From germline, CDR1 is SGHRS and CDR2 YFSETQ. The CDR3 covers 14 residues. The CDR3 here is CASSTGTGESEQYF. The CDR3 DNA reads as TGCGCCAGCAGTACAGGGACAGGGGAGTCCGAGCAGTACTTC. Combining the CDR3 with reference TRBV5-1 and TRBJ2-7 gives the whole variable domain KAGVTQTPRYLIKTRGQQVTLSCSPISGHRSVSWYQQTPGQGLQFLFEYFSETQRNKGNFPGRFSGRQFSNSRSEMNVSTLELGDSALYLCASSTGTGESEQYFGPGTRLTVT.

The rearrangement uses TRBV10-3 and TRBJ2-7; TRBD1 is a possible D gene (6 bases). Germline loops: CDR1 ENHRY, CDR2 SYGVKD. V was shortened by 6 bases and J by 2 bases, with 11 bases between the two germline ends. This CDR3 is 13 amino acids long. The CDR3 protein is CAIRWDTTYEQYF. CDR3 bases: TGTGCCATCAGGTGGGACACCACCTACGAGCAGTACTTC.

V gene TRBV15 combines with J gene TRBJ1-5; D may be TRBD1 (5 bases). The CDR3 covers 15 residues. CDR1 and CDR2 from the germline V gene are LNHNV and YYDKDF (reference sequence). The germline V and J ends were trimmed by 2 bases and 2 bases, with 10 bases remaining between them. CDR3 coding DNA: TGTGCCACCAGCAGATATCAAGGGGGCAATCAGCCCCAGCATTTT. It codes for CATSRYQGGNQPQHF.

The chain recombines TRBV28 with TRBJ2-1; TRBD2 aligns across 9 bases. Trimming at V came to 3 bases and at J to 6 bases, leaving 6 bases not matched to a gene. Germline V gene data show CDR1 as MDHEN and CDR2 as SYDVKM. The CDR3 runs 15 residues. CDR3 protein: CASSFAGGPGNEQFF. CDR3 sequence (DNA): TGTGCCAGCAGTTTCGCGGGAGGGCCGGGCAATGAGCAGTTCTTC. Full variable domain (outside the CDR3, taken from reference TRBV28 and TRBJ2-1): DVKVTQSSRYLVKRTGEKVFLECVQDMDHENMFWYRQDPGLGLRLIYFSYDVKMKEKGDIPEGYSVSREKKERFSLILESASTNQTSMYLCASSFAGGPGNEQFFGPGTRLTVL.

This chain links TRBV19 with TRBJ1-2, with D perhaps TRBD1 (5 bases). The CDR3 is 11 residues long. V gave up 10 bases and J gave up 4 bases, with 10 bases separating them. Germline V CDR1 and CDR2: LNHDA, SQIVND (reference sequence). The CDR3 sequence is CATRGRYGYTF. The CDR3 nucleotides are TGTGCCACGAGGGGCCGCTATGGCTACACCTTC.

The chain carries TRBV7-9 and TRBJ2-7, with D uncertain. V was pared by 2 bases and J by 7 bases, with 15 bases between. Germline lookup yields CDR1 SEHNR and CDR2 FQNEAQ (reference sequence). CDR3 length: 14 amino acids. The CDR3: CASSLNRTFSEQYF. As DNA, the CDR3 is TGTGCCAGCAGCTTAAACCGGACGTTTTCGGAGCAGTACTTC.

The rearrangement joins TRBV6-6 to TRBJ1-4; D call uncertain. In germline, CDR1 is MNHNY, CDR2 SVGAGI (reference sequence). Between the trimmed V and J ends, which lost 6 bases and 4 bases, there was a span of 15 bases. The CDR3 loop spans 15 amino acids. This CDR3 reads CASSPPEGGNEKLFF. The CDR3 DNA follows: TGTGCCAGCAGCCCCCCCGAGGGAGGTAATGAAAAACTGTTTTTT.

The chain links TRBV7-9 to TRBJ2-6, with D maybe TRBD1 (5 bases). This CDR3 spans 15 amino acids. The germline V gene encodes CDR1 SEHNR and CDR2 FQNEAQ (reference sequence). V was trimmed by 2 bases and J by 5 bases, leaving 10 bases between them. In DNA, the CDR3 is TGTGCCAGCAGCTTACAGGGCCGCCGGGCCAACGTCCTGACTTTC. Residues: CASSLQGRRANVLTF.

Note on this clone: One end of the junction is discordant with germline, which a read error may explain. The gene calls are TRBV20-1 and TRBJ2-3; D is ambiguous. Germline CDR1 and CDR2: DFQATT and SNEGSKA (reference sequence). This CDR3 spans 10 amino acids. The CDR3 DNA reads TGTAGCAAGGTGGCAGATACGCAGTATTTT. Its translation: CSKVADTQYF.

The chain links TRBV5-4 to TRBJ2-3, with D possibly matching TRBD2 (5 bases). The CDR3 extends over 16 amino acids. Trimming pared 5 bases from V and 1 base from J, leaving 17 bases between. CDR1 and CDR2 from the germline V gene are SGHNT and YYREEE (reference sequence). CDR3 region: CASSSPGFWGTDTQYF. For the CDR3, the DNA is TGTGCCAGCAGTTCTCCGGGGTTCTGGGGCACAGATACGCAGTATTTT.

The V call is TRBV7-6, the J call TRBJ2-7, with D perhaps assigned TRBD1 or TRBD2 (5 bases each). Germline V lookup: CDR1 SGHVS, CDR2 FNYEAQ. The CDR3 is 15 amino acids. Trimming removed 4 bases at V and 6 bases at J, with 19 bases between. CDR3 protein: CASSSAPTVGVEQYF. The CDR3 region has the DNA TGTGCCAGCAGCTCCGCCCCAACGGTGGGGGTCGAGCAGTACTTC.

The V gene is TRBV7-3, the J gene TRBJ2-2, with 8 bases fitting TRBD1. Trimming took 4 bases from V and 3 from J; bases not matched to a gene: 4. CDR1 is SGHTA, CDR2 FQGTGA, per germline. This CDR3 is built from 15 residues. CDR3 nucleotides: TGTGCCAGCAGCTCGGGACAGGCGTACACCGGGGAGCTGTTTTTT. Encoded protein: CASSSGQAYTGELFF.

J is TRBJ2-3 and V is TRBV28; 8 bases fit TRBD2. This CDR3 comprises 15 residues. With V trimmed by 6 bases and J by 1 base, 6 bases remained unmatched. Germline loops: CDR1 MDHEN, CDR2 SYDVKM. The CDR3 reads CASRSGGGGTDTQYF. DNA of the CDR3: TGTGCCAGCAGAAGCGGGGGTGGGGGCACAGATACGCAGTATTTT.

V usage is TRBV6-5 and J usage is TRBJ2-5, with 8 positions matching TRBD1. The better agreement between TRBJ2-7 and the DNA end casts doubt on the J call. The germline gives CDR1 MNHEY, CDR2 SVGAGI. CDR3 length: 12 amino acids. The CDR3, as DNA: TGTGCCAGCAGAGGACAGGGCTACGAGCAGTACTTC. This encodes CASRGQGYEQYF.

The V gene is TRBV5-1, the J gene TRBJ2-1; 9 bases map to TRBD2. From germline, CDR1 is SGHRS and CDR2 YFSETQ. J lost 6 bases, V lost 7 bases, and 11 bases had no gene match. The CDR3 extends over 15 amino acids. CDR3 DNA: TGCGCCAGCGGCCCTCTAGCGGGATCGGCCAATGAGCAGTTCTTC. It translates to CASGPLAGSANEQFF.

V gene TRBV5-1 combines with J gene TRBJ2-1; possibly TRBD2 for D (7 bases). The CDR3 length is 15 residues. V lost 2 bases to trimming and J lost 8 bases, with 17 bases between them. Germline V gene data show CDR1 as SGHRS and CDR2 as YFSETQ. The CDR3 protein is CASSLVGGRSDEQFF. CDR3 nucleotides: TGCGCCAGCAGCTTAGTGGGGGGGCGAAGCGATGAGCAGTTCTTC.

The chain carries TRBV19 and TRBJ2-5, with 12 positions matching TRBD1. This CDR3 has 15 residues. Germline V CDR1 and CDR2: LNHDA, SQIVND (reference sequence). V gave up 6 bases and J gave up 7 bases; unmatched junction bases: 9. The CDR3 bases are TGTGCCAGTAGCAGCCGGGACAGGGGGCGAGGGACCCAGTACTTC. It encodes CASSSRDRGRGTQYF.

This chain joins TRBV2 and TRBJ1-1, with 7 bases that match TRBD1. Germline V gene lookup returns CDR1 SNHLY and CDR2 FYNNEI. V lost 6 bases and J lost 9; bases outside the gene matches: 10. CDR3 length: 13 residues. The CDR3: CASRNGGGSKAFF. The CDR3 nucleotides are TGTGCCAGCAGAAACGGAGGGGGCTCGAAAGCTTTCTTT.

This clone was counted a single time. The genes are TRBV7-2 and TRBJ1-1; D gene unclear. The CDR3 sequence is 14 residues long. Per germline, CDR1 SGHTA and CDR2 FQGNSA. V dropped 4 bases and J dropped 4 bases, with 13 bases sitting between them. The CDR3: CASSYVPTITEAFF. CDR3 DNA: TGTGCCAGCAGCTACGTCCCGACTATCACTGAAGCTTTCTTT.

The chain combines TRBV5-8 with TRBJ2-7; D may be TRBD1 or TRBD2 (6 bases each). V lost 4 bases and J 5 bases, leaving 10 bases between the germline ends. CDR3 length: 12 residues. Germline CDR1 reads SGHTS; CDR2 reads YDEGEE. The CDR3 loop reads CASSRGLNEQYF. CDR3 bases: TGTGCCAGCAGCCGGGGGCTGAACGAGCAGTACTTC. The whole variable domain, remainder taken from reference TRBV5-8 and TRBJ2-7, is EAGVTQSPTHLIKTRGQQATLRCSPISGHTSVYWYQQALGLGLQFLLWYDEGEERNRGNFPPRFSGRQFPNYSSELNVNALELEDSALYLCASSRGLNEQYFGPGTRLTVT.

The V call is TRBV6-6, the J call TRBJ1-1; D unresolved. Trimming removed 2 bases from V and 4 bases from J, with 11 bases in between. This CDR3 has 14 amino acids. CDR1 is MNHNY and CDR2 is SVGAGI in the germline V gene (reference sequence). In DNA, the CDR3 is TGTGCCAGCAGTTACAGGGTAGTAGCCACTGAAGCTTTCTTT. This encodes CASSYRVVATEAFF.

The V call is TRBV19, the J call TRBJ2-2; no definite D call. V was shortened by 4 bases and J by 1 base, with 10 bases between the two germline ends. The CDR3 consists of 15 residues. Germline CDR1 is LNHDA and CDR2 is SQIVND (reference sequence). The CDR3 loop is CASSSRVLNTGELFF. The CDR3 nucleotides are TGTGCCAGTAGTAGCCGAGTCCTGAACACCGGGGAGCTGTTTTTT.

V and J are TRBV2 and TRBJ1-2, with a tentative D call TRBD1 (5 bases). CDR1 and CDR2 (germline): SNHLY, FYNNEI. This CDR3 has 15 residues. V was clipped by 8 bases and J by 2 bases, with 18 bases between them. CDR3 nucleotides: TGTGCCAGCTTTATACCCGGGACTCTCAACTATGGCTACACCTTC. It translates to CASFIPGTLNYGYTF.

V gene TRBV5-1 combines with J gene TRBJ2-3, with 13 bases that match TRBD2. Germline assignment: CDR1 SGHRS and CDR2 YFSETQ. The CDR3 has 17 amino acids. With 4 bases clipped from V and 0 bases from J, the junction kept 5 bases outside the gene matches. DNA for the CDR3: TGCGCCAGCAGCGGCGGGACTAGCGGGGTTAGCACAGATACGCAGTATTTT. It codes for CASSGGTSGVSTDTQYF.

This sequence joins TRBV7-9 and TRBJ2-5, with D possibly TRBD2 on 5 matching bases. Per the germline V gene, CDR1 is SEHNR and CDR2 is FQNEAQ (reference sequence). The CDR3 contains 13 residues. Trimming cost V 1 base and J 4 bases, with 7 bases left between them. CDR3 region: CASSLERVETQYF. The CDR3 DNA is TGTGCCAGCAGCTTAGAGAGGGTAGAGACCCAGTACTTC. Full variable domain (remainder filled in from reference TRBV7-9 and TRBJ2-5): DTGVSQNPRHKITKRGQNVTFRCDPISEHNRLYWYRQTLGQGPEFLTYFQNEAQLEKSRLLSDRFSAERPKGSFSTLEIQRTEQGDSAMYLCASSLERVETQYFGPGTRLLVL.

This sequence joins TRBV7-3 and TRBJ2-1, with 9 bases fitting TRBD2. Germline-derived CDR1 and CDR2 are SGHTA and FQGTGA. The CDR3 length is 16 residues. V trimming: 0 bases; J trimming: 10 bases; junction bases outside the gene matches: 10. The CDR3 DNA sequence: TGTGCCAGCAGCTTAACGATCGACGGGAGCGGGAGGGAGCAGTTCTTC. Protein sequence: CASSLTIDGSGREQFF.

The chain couples TRBV7-3 to TRBJ2-7, with 11 bases that match TRBD2. V lost 4 bases to trimming and J lost 7 bases; unmatched junction nucleotides: 9. The CDR3 has 15 residues. The germline V gene has CDR1 SGHTA and CDR2 FQGTGA. DNA for the CDR3: TGTGCCAGCAGCTCAACTAGCGGGAGAGCCGAAGAGCAGTACTTC. Its translation: CASSSTSGRAEEQYF.

The chain uses TRBV14 and TRBJ2-3; TRBD2 matches at 10 bases. The germline V gene encodes CDR1 SGHDN and CDR2 FVKESK. With V trimmed by 9 bases and J by 0 bases, 15 bases remained unmatched. The CDR3 extends over 18 amino acids. CDR3: CARGSSGRRKNSTDTQYF. The CDR3 coding sequence is TGTGCCAGGGGTTCTAGCGGGAGACGTAAGAATAGCACAGATACGCAGTATTTT.

The chain combines TRBV6-1 with TRBJ1-5; 10 bases line up with TRBD1. J gave up 8 bases and V 2 bases, and 9 bases lay outside the gene matches. The germline gives CDR1 MNHNS, CDR2 SASEGT. The CDR3 consists of 16 residues. The CDR3 nucleotides are TGTGCCAGCAGTGAATCCGGGACAGGGGTCTCGGAGCCCCAGCATTTT. This sequence encodes CASSESGTGVSEPQHF.